This T cell receptor (beta chain) comes out of a study of shared clonotypes between healthy human individuals. Study background: A couple of women and a few men aged 18 to 49 made up the donors. Study conclusions and caveats: Owing to a small donor count, the genetic and exposure-history diversity represented was limited.

With regard to this clone: Its antigen is not identified.

Donors, without exception, were Caucasian adults residing in Nashville, Tennessee. V dropped 4 bases and J dropped 6 bases, with 15 bases sitting between them. The CDR3 has 15 amino acids. Germline CDR1 reads SGHVS; CDR2 reads FQNEAQ. Genomic DNA of each subset was evenly split across several immunoSEQ plates. The method was immunoSEQ multiplex PCR; TCRdb's version includes in-frame clones alone and lacks a portion of them. This sample has about 490,000 clones, with approximately 78% found just once. This TCR was recovered from a woman aged 40-49 years in good health. Some clones in this sample may be carry-over from other donors' samples. This sequence joins TRBV7-8 and TRBJ1-4; unclear D gene. Sequenced input: PBMCs. The DNA for the CDR3 is TGTGCCAGCAGCTCGAAGTTAGCAGGTTATGAAAAACTGTTTTTT. This sequence encodes CASSSKLAGYEKLFF.